A selection of T cell receptor beta chains follows, all from one sample in a study of blood T cell repertoires in COVID-19. The table came from immunoSEQ multiplex PCR; TCRdb's copy has only in-frame clones and leaves some out. The sample holds approximately 240,000 clones, around 90% seen once. Sequences were obtained from peripheral blood. The receptors originated from a man aged 25-45 years with COVID-19, enrolled during active disease. Both conserved end residues are part of each CDR3. Each record gives: CDR3 DNA, CDR3 protein, J gene, clone size, D gene, V gene. The D gene is left open where the match is weak. Some rows mark clone size as missing; the rest say once, few, many or name a class of expanded clone.

CDR3 DNA: TGTGCCAGCAGTTACGGGGGGACAGGGGTGGCAGATACGCAGTATTTT; CDR3 protein: CASSYGGTGVADTQYF; J gene: TRBJ2-3; clone size: NA; D gene: TRBD1; V gene: TRBV6-5
CDR3 DNA: TGTGCCAGCTTGGGGGTGGGGGGGCCCACAGATACGCAGTATTTT; CDR3 protein: CASLGVGGPTDTQYF; J gene: TRBJ2-3; clone size: NA; D gene: NA; V gene: TRBV6-5
CDR3 DNA: TGTGCCAGCAGTGCGGGGACTACTTCCGACTTC; CDR3 protein: CASSAGTTSDF; J gene: TRBJ2-5; clone size: NA; D gene: TRBD2; V gene: TRBV12-3/TRBV12-4
CDR3 DNA: TGTGCTAGTGGTTTGGCGACAGGGGAGAGGCAGCCCCAGCATTTT; CDR3 protein: CASGLATGERQPQHF; J gene: TRBJ1-5; clone size: NA; D gene: TRBD1; V gene: TRBV12-5
CDR3 DNA: TGTGCCAGCAGTGGACAGATGAACACTGAAGCTTTCTTT; CDR3 protein: CASSGQMNTEAFF; J gene: TRBJ1-1; clone size: NA; D gene: NA; V gene: TRBV2
CDR3 DNA: TGTGCCACAGGCTCCTACGAGCAGTACTTC; CDR3 protein: CATGSYEQYF; J gene: TRBJ2-7; clone size: NA; D gene: NA; V gene: TRBV11-2
CDR3 DNA: TGTGCCAGTATGGGAAGGGGGACAGGGGTTTTTTCACCCCTCCACTTT; CDR3 protein: CASMGRGTGVFSPLHF; J gene: TRBJ1-6; clone size: NA; D gene: TRBD1; V gene: TRBV19
CDR3 DNA: TGCGCCAGCAGCTTGTCCTTTAGCGGGGACCAAGAGACCCAGTACTTC; CDR3 protein: CASSLSFSGDQETQYF; J gene: TRBJ2-5; clone size: once; D gene: TRBD2; V gene: TRBV5-1
CDR3 DNA: TGTGCCAGCAGCTTTAGCGGGGGGGCGGGGGAGCAGTACTTC; CDR3 protein: CASSFSGGAGEQYF; J gene: TRBJ2-7; clone size: NA; D gene: TRBD2; V gene: TRBV5-4
CDR3 DNA: TGTGCCAGCAGTTTTCAGATCTTCCAAGAGACCCAGTACTTC; CDR3 protein: CASSFQIFQETQYF; J gene: TRBJ2-5; clone size: NA; D gene: NA; V gene: TRBV6-5
CDR3 DNA: TGTGCCAGCACTCGCAACCGGGGGGAGGGAAATGAGCAGTTCTTC; CDR3 protein: CASTRNRGEGNEQFF; J gene: TRBJ2-1; clone size: once; D gene: TRBD2; V gene: TRBV6-5
CDR3 DNA: TGTGCCGTCAGCGCGGTGAACACTGAAGCTTTCTTT; CDR3 protein: CAVSAVNTEAFF; J gene: TRBJ1-1; clone size: NA; D gene: NA; V gene: TRBV6-6
CDR3 DNA: TGCGCCAGCAGCAGAACTAGCGGGGGGGCCGGCAATGAGCAGTTCTTC; CDR3 protein: CASSRTSGGAGNEQFF; J gene: TRBJ2-1; clone size: NA; D gene: TRBD2; V gene: TRBV5-1
CDR3 DNA: TGTGCCAGTAGTATATCCGGCGGCAGGGGATTGGGTGAAAAACTGTTTTTT; CDR3 protein: CASSISGGRGLGEKLFF; J gene: TRBJ1-4; clone size: NA; D gene: NA; V gene: TRBV19
CDR3 DNA: TGTGCCAGCAGCCATTACAGACAGGGCGCCTACGAGCAGTACTTC; CDR3 protein: CASSHYRQGAYEQYF; J gene: TRBJ2-7; clone size: NA; D gene: TRBD1; V gene: TRBV14
CDR3 DNA: TGTGCCAGCAGTGAAATGCTGCTAGCCCTCTACGAGCAGTACTTC; CDR3 protein: CASSEMLLALYEQYF; J gene: TRBJ2-7; clone size: NA; D gene: NA; V gene: TRBV6-1
CDR3 DNA: TGTGCCAGCAGCCTAGTGTCTACCGACTACAATGAGCAGTTCTTC; CDR3 protein: CASSLVSTDYNEQFF; J gene: TRBJ2-1; clone size: once; D gene: NA; V gene: TRBV7-2
CDR3 DNA: TGTGCCAGCAGCAAAGGGAGGGAACCTAATGAAAAACTGTTTTTT; CDR3 protein: CASSKGREPNEKLFF; J gene: TRBJ1-4; clone size: NA; D gene: NA; V gene: TRBV6-5
CDR3 DNA: TGTGCCAGCAGGCAGGGGGGCGAAGAAACCGGGGAGCTGTTTTTT; CDR3 protein: CASRQGGEETGELFF; J gene: TRBJ2-2; clone size: NA; D gene: NA; V gene: TRBV11-3
CDR3 DNA: TGTGCCAGCAGGACAGGACAGGGAGACACTGAAGCTTTCTTT; CDR3 protein: CASRTGQGDTEAFF; J gene: TRBJ1-1; clone size: NA; D gene: TRBD1; V gene: TRBV11-1
CDR3 DNA: TGTGCTAGTGGTTTGGACGGAGACAACTATGGCTACACCTTC; CDR3 protein: CASGLDGDNYGYTF; J gene: TRBJ1-2; clone size: NA; D gene: NA; V gene: TRBV12-5
CDR3 DNA: TGCAGCGTTGGGGACAGTACCACCGGGGAGCTGTTTTTT; CDR3 protein: CSVGDSTTGELFF; J gene: TRBJ2-2; clone size: NA; D gene: TRBD1; V gene: TRBV29-1
CDR3 DNA: TGTGCCATCAGTGGACAGGGGGTAGATCAGCCCCAGCATTTT; CDR3 protein: CAISGQGVDQPQHF; J gene: TRBJ1-5; clone size: NA; D gene: TRBD1; V gene: TRBV10-3
CDR3 DNA: TGTGCTAGTGGTTTGCCATGGACGGGGACTGAAGCTTTCTTT; CDR3 protein: CASGLPWTGTEAFF; J gene: TRBJ1-1; clone size: NA; D gene: NA; V gene: TRBV12-5
CDR3 DNA: TGTGCCATCAGTGGGTCTAGCGACCCAGATACGCAGTATTTT; CDR3 protein: CAISGSSDPDTQYF; J gene: TRBJ2-3; clone size: NA; D gene: NA; V gene: TRBV10-3
CDR3 DNA: TGTGCCAGCTCACCGGCAGGGGAGCTTGGCTACACCTTC; CDR3 protein: CASSPAGELGYTF; J gene: TRBJ1-2; clone size: NA; D gene: NA; V gene: TRBV18
CDR3 DNA: TGTGCCAGCAGCTTGTTTGGCGGCACTGAAGCTTTCTTT; CDR3 protein: CASSLFGGTEAFF; J gene: TRBJ1-1; clone size: NA; D gene: NA; V gene: TRBV5-4
CDR3 DNA: TGCGCCAGCAGCCCCGGTTGGGACAGGGGCTACGAGCAGTACTTC; CDR3 protein: CASSPGWDRGYEQYF; J gene: TRBJ2-7; clone size: NA; D gene: TRBD1; V gene: TRBV4-1
CDR3 DNA: TGTGCCAGCAGCTGGGGACAGGGGATTTATGGCTACACCTTC; CDR3 protein: CASSWGQGIYGYTF; J gene: TRBJ1-2; clone size: NA; D gene: TRBD1; V gene: TRBV7-6
CDR3 DNA: TGTGCCAGTAGTGATATTAGATATAATTCACCCCTCCACTTT; CDR3 protein: CASSDIRYNSPLHF; J gene: TRBJ1-6; clone size: NA; D gene: NA; V gene: TRBV19
CDR3 DNA: TGTGCCATCAGTGAAGGGACAGGGGGGGAAAAACTGTTTTTT; CDR3 protein: CAISEGTGGEKLFF; J gene: TRBJ1-4; clone size: NA; D gene: TRBD1; V gene: TRBV10-3
CDR3 DNA: TGTGCCAGCAGTGGGACAGGGGGCGCGGGGATTCAGTACTTC; CDR3 protein: CASSGTGGAGIQYF; J gene: TRBJ2-4; clone size: NA; D gene: TRBD1; V gene: TRBV3-1/TRBV3-2
CDR3 DNA: TGTGCCTGGAGTGTTGGGACTAGCGGGGGAGAAGAGACCCAGTACTTC; CDR3 protein: CAWSVGTSGGEETQYF; J gene: TRBJ2-5; clone size: NA; D gene: TRBD2; V gene: TRBV30
CDR3 DNA: TGTGCCAGCAGTTTAACTAGCGGGGGGCTATCGGACGAGCAGTACTTC; CDR3 protein: CASSLTSGGLSDEQYF; J gene: TRBJ2-7; clone size: NA; D gene: TRBD2; V gene: TRBV6-5
CDR3 DNA: TGTGCCAGCTCGGAACGGGCTAGCGGGGGCACCGGGGAGCTGTTTTTT; CDR3 protein: CASSERASGGTGELFF; J gene: TRBJ2-2; clone size: NA; D gene: TRBD2; V gene: TRBV18
CDR3 DNA: TGTGCCAGCAGTATCCGACAGGTATCCTCCTATGGCTACACCTTC; CDR3 protein: CASSIRQVSSYGYTF; J gene: TRBJ1-2; clone size: NA; D gene: NA; V gene: TRBV2
CDR3 DNA: TGTGCCAGCAGAAACAGGGGGCAGGCTTTCTTT; CDR3 protein: CASRNRGQAFF; J gene: TRBJ1-1; clone size: NA; D gene: TRBD1; V gene: TRBV27
CDR3 DNA: TGTGCCAGCACCCAACAGGACACTGAAGCTTTCTTT; CDR3 protein: CASTQQDTEAFF; J gene: TRBJ1-1; clone size: NA; D gene: NA; V gene: TRBV12-3/TRBV12-4
CDR3 DNA: TGCGCCAGCACCACTTTGGGAGACTCCTACAATGAGCAGTTCTTC; CDR3 protein: CASTTLGDSYNEQFF; J gene: TRBJ2-1; clone size: NA; D gene: NA; V gene: TRBV4-1
CDR3 DNA: TGTGCCTGGAATATTGGACAGCAAAATTCACCCCTCCACTTT; CDR3 protein: CAWNIGQQNSPLHF; J gene: TRBJ1-6; clone size: NA; D gene: NA; V gene: TRBV30
CDR3 DNA: TGTGCCAGCAGCTTGGGGCAACCTGCAACTAATGAAAAACTGTTTTTT; CDR3 protein: CASSLGQPATNEKLFF; J gene: TRBJ1-4; clone size: NA; D gene: NA; V gene: TRBV5-5
CDR3 DNA: TGTGCCAGCAGCCCCTGGGGGGATGAGCAGTTCTTC; CDR3 protein: CASSPWGDEQFF; J gene: TRBJ2-1; clone size: NA; D gene: NA; V gene: TRBV14
CDR3 DNA: TGTGCCAGCAGTGAAATGGAGGGAAACAGCCCGATTCGAGGCTACACCTTC; CDR3 protein: CASSEMEGNSPIRGYTF; J gene: TRBJ1-2; clone size: NA; D gene: NA; V gene: TRBV6-1
CDR3 DNA: TGTGCCAGCAGCTTGGGGACAGGGAGCTCTGGAAACACCATATATTTT; CDR3 protein: CASSLGTGSSGNTIYF; J gene: TRBJ1-3; clone size: NA; D gene: TRBD1; V gene: TRBV13
CDR3 DNA: TGTGCCAGCGGGGCCCGGGGGGTAATCACTGCGGCTTTCTTT; CDR3 protein: CASGARGVITAAFF; J gene: TRBJ1-1; clone size: NA; D gene: NA; V gene: TRBV25-1
CDR3 DNA: TGTGCCAGCAGAACCGGGACAATAAACACTGAAGCTTTCTTT; CDR3 protein: CASRTGTINTEAFF; J gene: TRBJ1-1; clone size: NA; D gene: NA; V gene: TRBV2
CDR3 DNA: TGTGCCAGCAGTCAAGCCGGGACAGGGGTTGAATGGGATTATCAGCCCCAGCATTTT; CDR3 protein: CASSQAGTGVEWDYQPQHF; J gene: TRBJ1-5; clone size: NA; D gene: TRBD1; V gene: TRBV2
CDR3 DNA: TGTGCCAGCAGTCACAGGGGATCAGTAGCTGGGGAGCTGTTTTTT; CDR3 protein: CASSHRGSVAGELFF; J gene: TRBJ2-2; clone size: NA; D gene: TRBD1; V gene: TRBV2
CDR3 DNA: TGTGCCAGCAGCTCACACGGGGGTCCAACATACACAGATACGCAGTATTTT; CDR3 protein: CASSSHGGPTYTDTQYF; J gene: TRBJ2-3; clone size: NA; D gene: NA; V gene: TRBV5-4
CDR3 DNA: TGTGCCTGGAGTGACAGGGGCCAAAGTGTGAACACTGAAGCTTTCTTT; CDR3 protein: CAWSDRGQSVNTEAFF; J gene: TRBJ1-1; clone size: NA; D gene: TRBD1; V gene: TRBV30
CDR3 DNA: TGTGCCAGCAGTTTACAGACTGAAGCTTTCTTT; CDR3 protein: CASSLQTEAFF; J gene: TRBJ1-1; clone size: NA; D gene: NA; V gene: TRBV28
CDR3 DNA: TGTGCCAGCAGTTCGGGCAGGGGGGATTACGAGCAGTACTTC; CDR3 protein: CASSSGRGDYEQYF; J gene: TRBJ2-7; clone size: NA; D gene: NA; V gene: TRBV6-2/TRBV6-3
CDR3 DNA: TGTGCCAGCAGTCTACAGGGGGCTAACCAGCCCCAGCATTTT; CDR3 protein: CASSLQGANQPQHF; J gene: TRBJ1-5; clone size: NA; D gene: TRBD1; V gene: TRBV2